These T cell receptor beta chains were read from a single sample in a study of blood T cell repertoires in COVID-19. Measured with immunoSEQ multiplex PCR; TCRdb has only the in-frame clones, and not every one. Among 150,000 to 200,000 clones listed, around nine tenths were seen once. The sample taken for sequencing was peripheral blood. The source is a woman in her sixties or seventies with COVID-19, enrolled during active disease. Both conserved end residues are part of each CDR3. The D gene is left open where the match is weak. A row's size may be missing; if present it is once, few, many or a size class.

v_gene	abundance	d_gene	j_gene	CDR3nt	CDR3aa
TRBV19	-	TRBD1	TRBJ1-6	TGTGCCAGTACCCCCCGGACAGGGATTAATTCACCCCTCCACTTT	CASTPRTGINSPLHF
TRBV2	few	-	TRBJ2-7	TGTGCCAGCGCATACAGCCCCTACGAGCAGTACTTC	CASAYSPYEQYF
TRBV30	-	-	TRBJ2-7	TGTGCCTGCATATCACAGGGCTACGAGCAGTACTTC	CACISQGYEQYF
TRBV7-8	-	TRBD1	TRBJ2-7	TGTGCCAGCAGCCTGGGACAGGACTACGAGCAGTACTTC	CASSLGQDYEQYF
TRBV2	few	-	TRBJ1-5	TGTGCCAGCAGCCTGAATCAGCCCCAGCATTTT	CASSLNQPQHF
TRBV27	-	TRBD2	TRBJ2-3	TGTGCCAGCAGTTTAATTACGGGCGGGAGAGGGTGGACAGATACGCAGTATTTT	CASSLITGGRGWTDTQYF
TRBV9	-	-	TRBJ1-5	TGTGCCAGCAGCGAGTCGGGAGGAGGCAATCAGCCCCAGCATTTT	CASSESGGGNQPQHF
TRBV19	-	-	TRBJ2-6	TGTGCCAGTAGTATGGCTAGCGCTATGTTATCTGGGGCCAACGTCCTGACTTTC	CASSMASAMLSGANVLTF
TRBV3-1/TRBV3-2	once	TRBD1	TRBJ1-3	TGTGCCAGCAGCCAATCTTCAGGGGGCGTATTAACTGGAAACACCATATATTTT	CASSQSSGGVLTGNTIYF
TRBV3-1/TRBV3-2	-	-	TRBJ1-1	TGTGCCAGCAGCCAAGACGGGTTCACTGAAGCTTTCTTT	CASSQDGFTEAFF
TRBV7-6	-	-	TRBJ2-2	TGTGCCAGCAGCTTACGTGGGACACTGAACACCGGGGAGCTGTTTTTT	CASSLRGTLNTGELFF
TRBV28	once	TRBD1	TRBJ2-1	TGTGCCAGCAGAGACAGGGGGGACAATGAGCAGTTCTTC	CASRDRGDNEQFF
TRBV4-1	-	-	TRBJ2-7	TGCGCCAGCAGCCAAAACCCGGGACAATCATCCTACGAGCAGTACTTC	CASSQNPGQSSYEQYF
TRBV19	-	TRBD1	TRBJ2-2	TGTGCCAGTAGTATAGGACAGGGACGAGTCGGGGAGCTGTTTTTT	CASSIGQGRVGELFF
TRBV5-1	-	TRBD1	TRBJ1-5	TGCGCCAGCAGCCCGGGACAGGGCAATCAGCCCCAGCATTTT	CASSPGQGNQPQHF
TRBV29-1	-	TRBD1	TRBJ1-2	TGCAGCGTTGCGGGACAGAGCCGCTATGGCTACACCTTC	CSVAGQSRYGYTF
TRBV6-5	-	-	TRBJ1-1	TGTGCCAGCAGTTCCCGACAGCCGGCCACTGAAGCTTTCTTT	CASSSRQPATEAFF
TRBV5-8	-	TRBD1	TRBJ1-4	TGTGCCAGCAGCTCGGGGGGACAGGCCCCACCAGCTGAAAAACTGTTTTTT	CASSSGGQAPPAEKLFF
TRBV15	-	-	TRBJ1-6	TGTGCCACCAGCAGAGCTGCAGGGGCTACTAATTCACCCCTCCACTTT	CATSRAAGATNSPLHF
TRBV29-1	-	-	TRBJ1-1	TGCAGCGTTGTATACAGCCAAGAAGCTTTCTTT	CSVVYSQEAFF
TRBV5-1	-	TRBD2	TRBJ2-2	TGCGCCAGCAGCTTAAGCCTAGCGGGGAACACCGGGGAGCTGTTTTTT	CASSLSLAGNTGELFF
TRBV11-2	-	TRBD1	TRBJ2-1	TGTGCCAGCAGCTTAGACAGGGGGCTGGGGTTCTTC	CASSLDRGLGFF
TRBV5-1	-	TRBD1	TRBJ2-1	TGCGCCAGCAGCTTGGCTTCCCCGGGACAGGGACACAATGAGCAGTTCTTC	CASSLASPGQGHNEQFF
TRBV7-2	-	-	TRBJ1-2	TGTGCCAGCAGCTTAGCGGCGACTTTGTACTATGGCTACACCTTC	CASSLAATLYYGYTF
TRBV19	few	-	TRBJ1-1	TGTGCCAGTAGCCCGCGCAGGGTGAACACTGAAGCTTTCTTT	CASSPRRVNTEAFF
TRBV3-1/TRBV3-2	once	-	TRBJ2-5	TGTGCCAGCAGCCAAGTGGCTTTCGATCGAGAGACCCAGTACTTC	CASSQVAFDRETQYF
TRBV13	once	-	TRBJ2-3	TGTGCCAGCAGCCATTACCGGGACTCTAGCACAGATACGCAGTATTTT	CASSHYRDSSTDTQYF
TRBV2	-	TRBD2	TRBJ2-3	TGTGCCAGCGGGCTAGCGGGAGGGGAAGGAGATACGCAGTATTTT	CASGLAGGEGDTQYF
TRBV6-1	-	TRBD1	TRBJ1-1	TGTGCCAGCAGTGAAGTCAGGGGGCCGGGGGCTGAAGCTTTCTTT	CASSEVRGPGAEAFF
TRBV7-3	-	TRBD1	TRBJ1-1	TGTGCCAGCAGCCGCCTCCAGGGGGATGAAGCTTTCTTT	CASSRLQGDEAFF
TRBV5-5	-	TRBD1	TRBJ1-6	TGTGCCAGCAGCTTAATCGGGACAGGGGTTTCACCCCTCCACTTT	CASSLIGTGVSPLHF
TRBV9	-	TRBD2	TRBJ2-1	TGTGCCAGCAGCGCCCCGGGACTAGCGGGAGCTGAGCAGTTCTTC	CASSAPGLAGAEQFF
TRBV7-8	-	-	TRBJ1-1	TGTGCCAGCAGCTTCGGGGGGGTGAACACTGAAGCTTTCTTT	CASSFGGVNTEAFF
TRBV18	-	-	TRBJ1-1	TGTGCCAGCTCACCAGCAGGGTTGTCGGGGAACACTGAAGCTTTCTTT	CASSPAGLSGNTEAFF
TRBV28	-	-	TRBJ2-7	TGTGCCAGCAGTTTACGGACTCGGTCCTACGAGCAGTACTTC	CASSLRTRSYEQYF
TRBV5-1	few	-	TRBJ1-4	TGCGCCAGCAGCTTAGGGACTTCTAATGAAAAACTGTTTTTT	CASSLGTSNEKLFF
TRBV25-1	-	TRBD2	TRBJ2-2	TGTGCCAGCAGGGAGCTAGCGGAGCCCACCGGGGAGCTGTTTTTT	CASRELAEPTGELFF
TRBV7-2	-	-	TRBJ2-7	TGTGCCAGCAGCTTAGGGAGCAGGCTAGCGACCTACGAGCAGTACTTC	CASSLGSRLATYEQYF
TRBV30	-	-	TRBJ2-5	TGTGCCTGGGGCCCCAGGGAGACCCAGTACTTC	CAWGPRETQYF
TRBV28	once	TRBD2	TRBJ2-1	TGTGCCAGCAGTTACGAGCGGGACCACAATGAGCAGTTCTTC	CASSYERDHNEQFF
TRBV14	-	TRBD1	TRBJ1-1	TGTGCCAGCAGCCAAGAGGTTGACAGGGCTGAAGCTTTCTTT	CASSQEVDRAEAFF
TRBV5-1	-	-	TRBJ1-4	TGCGCCAGCAGCTTGGTTTTGACAGCTAATGAAAAACTGTTTTTT	CASSLVLTANEKLFF
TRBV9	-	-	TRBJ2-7	TGTGCCAGCAGCCCCCAGACGGGATCCTACGAGCAGTACTTC	CASSPQTGSYEQYF
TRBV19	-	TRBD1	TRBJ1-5	TGTGCCAGTAGTACCCTCACAGGGGTGGTGCAGCCCCAGCATTTT	CASSTLTGVVQPQHF
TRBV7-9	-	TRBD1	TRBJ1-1	TGTGCCAGCAGCCTACAGGGGGCGGGCACTGAAGCTTTCTTT	CASSLQGAGTEAFF
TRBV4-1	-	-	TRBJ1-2	TGCGCCAGCAGCCCGGAGGAGGCAGGGGTGACGAACTATGGCTACACCTTC	CASSPEEAGVTNYGYTF
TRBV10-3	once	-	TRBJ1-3	TGTGCCATACAGACAGACTTAAGCTCTGGAAACACCATATATTTT	CAIQTDLSSGNTIYF
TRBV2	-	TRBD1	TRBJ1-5	TGTGCCAGCACGGAAGGGGGCCTTAACAATCAGCCCCAGCATTTT	CASTEGGLNNQPQHF
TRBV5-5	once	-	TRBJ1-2	TGTGCCAGCAGCTTGGAAGGGGTGGTAGATTATGGCTACACCTTC	CASSLEGVVDYGYTF